Included here is one T cell receptor beta chain sequence, with context. Its antigen remains unidentified. This sample is part of a study of T cell responses to AZD1222 COVID-19 vaccine. Overall study context: Some second doses came at about 4 weeks and others at about 12 weeks; these were pooled.

There are 14 residues in the CDR3. V was clipped by 5 bases and J by 3 bases, with 13 bases between them. Germline loops: CDR1 SGHDN, CDR2 FVKESK. Notes on the study in general: Donors were mostly white British, more females; clonal diversity possibly underestimated.

Repertoires were generated with immunoSEQ multiplex PCR, while TCRdb's copy carries only in-frame clones and drops some. The sample lists about 150,000 clones; roughly 92% were seen once. The genes are TRBV14 and TRBJ1-2, with D perhaps matching TRBD1 (5 bases). The material was peripheral blood, obtained on day 0 of AZD1222 vaccination. The clonotype was recovered from an adult in good health. The CDR3 spells CASSTRTRDYGYTF. Written as DNA, the CDR3 is TGTGCCAGCAGCACCCGGACAAGGGACTATGGCTACACCTTC.